A selection of T cell receptor beta chains follows, all from one sample in a study of blood T cell repertoires in COVID-19. The assay was immunoSEQ multiplex PCR, and TCRdb's table has in-frame clones only and misses some. The sample has hundreds of thousands of clones, 80% to 90% seen once; the top ten hold around 9.3%. The sample consisted of PBMCs or T cells enriched from blood (not recorded which). Receptors were obtained from a young woman who had recovered from COVID-19. The CDR3 runs from the conserved cysteine through the conserved F or W. D genes are given only for firm matches. Clone size appears in some rows only: once, few, many, or a class for an expanded clone.

V	size	D	J	DNA	CDR3
TRBV11-3	-	TRBD2	TRBJ2-5	TGTGCCAGCAGCTTAGGCGGGGGGGCCGGGGAGACCCAGTACTTC	CASSLGGGAGETQYF
TRBV29-1	-	-	TRBJ2-3	TGCAGCGTTGAATCGGATACGCAGTATTTT	CSVESDTQYF
TRBV29-1	-	TRBD1	TRBJ1-2	TGCAGCGCAAAGACAGGGGGTCCCTATGGCTACACCTTC	CSAKTGGPYGYTF
TRBV5-1	-	-	TRBJ2-7	TGCGCCAGCAGCTTGACCAGGGTAGGCGAGCAGTACTTC	CASSLTRVGEQYF
TRBV7-8	-	TRBD2	TRBJ2-1	TGTGCCAGCAGCCCCAGCCGACTAGCGGGAGTAGGATATGAGCAGTTCTTC	CASSPSRLAGVGYEQFF
TRBV5-4	once	-	TRBJ2-7	TGTGCCAGCAGCCGTAAGGGGGTTAGGTACGAGCAGTACTTC	CASSRKGVRYEQYF
TRBV7-8	-	TRBD1	TRBJ1-1	TGTGCCAGCAGCCCGGGACAGGGGGCCACTGAAGCTTTCTTT	CASSPGQGATEAFF
TRBV19	-	TRBD2	TRBJ2-1	TGTGCCAGTACTACCGTAGCGGGAGTAAATGAGCAGTTCTTC	CASTTVAGVNEQFF
TRBV5-1	-	-	TRBJ1-1	TGCGCCAGCAGCTTGGAACAGGAAGTCTGGAACACTGAAGCTTTCTTT	CASSLEQEVWNTEAFF
TRBV12-3/TRBV12-4	-	-	TRBJ2-1	TGTGCCAGCAGTGACTCGGGACTGGGTATGCCTTTCTTC	CASSDSGLGMPFF
TRBV19	-	TRBD1	TRBJ1-4	TGTGCCAGTAGGAGGGTTTCAGGTCAGGGGGATGAAAAACTGTTTTTT	CASRRVSGQGDEKLFF
TRBV24-1	-	-	TRBJ1-1	TGTGCCACTACCGGACTGTTCTCTCCTAGCACTGAAGCTTTCTTT	CATTGLFSPSTEAFF
TRBV23-1	-	-	TRBJ1-3	TGCGCCAGCAGTGGGACCCCGGGGGGGGTTTCTGGAAACACCATATATTTT	CASSGTPGGVSGNTIYF
TRBV5-1	-	TRBD1	TRBJ2-2	TGCGCCAGCAGCTTGGACGGGACAGGCGGGGAGCTGTTTTTT	CASSLDGTGGELFF
TRBV4-3	-	-	TRBJ1-1	TGCGCCAGCAGCCAAGATAGGGGTCTTCCAGCTTTCTTT	CASSQDRGLPAFF
TRBV7-2	-	-	TRBJ2-1	TGTGCCAGCAGCCCCAGCCGCTCTACCCAGGGGCAGTTCTTC	CASSPSRSTQGQFF
TRBV11-2	-	TRBD1	TRBJ1-1	TGTGCCAGCAGCCCCCCTACAGGGGACACTGAAGCTTTCTTT	CASSPPTGDTEAFF
TRBV27	-	-	TRBJ1-6	TGTGCCAGCAGTTTAGCACAGGGTGTTTCACCCCTCCACTTT	CASSLAQGVSPLHF
TRBV30	-	-	TRBJ1-3	TGTGCCTGGAGGGAGCCGGGAAACACCATATATTTT	CAWREPGNTIYF
TRBV5-4	-	-	TRBJ1-1	TGTGCCAGCAGCTCTAACCCCCAGGGCTGGGACACTGAAGCTTTCTTT	CASSSNPQGWDTEAFF
TRBV7-2	-	TRBD1	TRBJ2-5	TGTGCCAGCAGTCGGGACAGGGGGCAAGAGACCCAGTACTTC	CASSRDRGQETQYF
TRBV24-1	-	-	TRBJ2-3	TGTGCCACCAGTGATTATAGCGGGACAGGGTGGCGGAATACGCAGTATTTT	CATSDYSGTGWRNTQYF
TRBV7-3	-	TRBD2	TRBJ2-5	TGTGCCAGCGGGAGGGGTACTCAAGAGACCCAGTACTTC	CASGRGTQETQYF
TRBV27	-	-	TRBJ2-3	TGTGCCAGCAGTGTCCTAGGAGATACGCAGTATTTT	CASSVLGDTQYF
TRBV13	once	-	TRBJ1-3	TGTGCCAGCAGCTTAGGATTTCGGGTTTTCTCTGGAAACACCATATATTTT	CASSLGFRVFSGNTIYF
TRBV5-8	-	-	TRBJ1-1	TGTGCCAGCAGCTTGGAAACCAATACAGGGAACACTGAAGCTTTCTTT	CASSLETNTGNTEAFF
TRBV11-3	-	-	TRBJ2-7	TGTGCCAGCAGCCTTTACGGGACGGGGGAAGACGAGCAGTACTTC	CASSLYGTGEDEQYF
TRBV28	-	-	TRBJ2-5	TGTGCCAGCAGTTTGGAGCGTCGGCGAGAGACCCAGTACTTC	CASSLERRRETQYF
TRBV20-1	-	-	TRBJ2-5	TGCAGTGCCCCCCACGGGGAGACCCAGTACTTC	CSAPHGETQYF
TRBV27	-	TRBD2	TRBJ2-5	TGTGCCAGCAGTTTGGTAGCGGGAGGGTTGACCCAGTACTTC	CASSLVAGGLTQYF
TRBV4-1	-	TRBD2	TRBJ2-4	TGCGCCAGCAGCCAAGTGGCTAGCGGGGGGGCTACGGACATTCAGTACTTC	CASSQVASGGATDIQYF
TRBV9	-	TRBD2	TRBJ2-3	TGTGCCAGCACCTCAGCGGGGGGGGCCGCAGATACGCAGTATTTT	CASTSAGGAADTQYF
TRBV6-1	-	-	TRBJ1-2	TGTGCCAGCAGTGAAGGTTTCGGAGATGGCTACACCTTC	CASSEGFGDGYTF
TRBV25-1	-	-	TRBJ2-5	TGTGCCAGCAGTCCGGCGGGGAGGGAGACCCAGTACTTC	CASSPAGRETQYF
TRBV15	few	-	TRBJ1-2	TGTGCCACCAGCAGAGATCCCGGGACACCCGGTGGCTACACCTTC	CATSRDPGTPGGYTF
TRBV5-1	-	TRBD1	TRBJ1-1	TGCGCCAGCAGCGGAGGGACAGGGAGAAAGTACTCTGAAGCTTTCTTT	CASSGGTGRKYSEAFF
TRBV18	-	-	TRBJ1-1	TGTGCCAGCTCACCCCGGGGAGAGGGCACTGAAGCTTTCTTT	CASSPRGEGTEAFF
TRBV12-3/TRBV12-4	once	TRBD1	TRBJ2-4	TGTGCCAGCAGTTTGAGGGACAGGGTTAGCTTC	CASSLRDRVSF
TRBV4-2	-	TRBD1	TRBJ2-2	TGTGCCAGCAGCCAAGTACAGGGGGCCTTAACCGGGGAGCTGTTTTTT	CASSQVQGALTGELFF
TRBV5-4	-	TRBD1	TRBJ2-7	TGTGCCAGCAGCCCGGGACAGGGGGTAGGCGAGCAGTACTTC	CASSPGQGVGEQYF
TRBV10-3	-	-	TRBJ1-2	TGTGCCATCAGTGAGTCGCCAGACAAACGTCTAAACTATGGCTACACCTTC	CAISESPDKRLNYGYTF
TRBV5-1	-	-	TRBJ1-2	TGCGCCAGCAGCTTATCCCAACAGAACTATGGCTACACCTTC	CASSLSQQNYGYTF
TRBV27	-	-	TRBJ2-2	TGTGCCAGCAGCCAACGACGGGCCGGGGAGCTGTTTTTT	CASSQRRAGELFF
TRBV11-2	-	-	TRBJ2-7	TGTGCCAGCAGCTTAGTAGGGGGACCCGCCTCCTACGAGCAGTACTTC	CASSLVGGPASYEQYF
TRBV7-2	-	TRBD2	TRBJ2-7	TGTGCCAGCAGCCCGGCGGCGGGGGTTCCCTACGAGCAGTACTTC	CASSPAAGVPYEQYF
TRBV6-7	once	-	TRBJ1-2	TGTGCCAGCAAAAATCCGGGAGGACAGATCTATGGCTACACCTTC	CASKNPGGQIYGYTF
TRBV5-1	-	-	TRBJ2-1	TGCGCCAGCAGCTTGGCCCCCCAGAACAATGAGCAGTTCTTC	CASSLAPQNNEQFF
TRBV19	-	-	TRBJ1-1	TGTGCCAGTAGTATCCGACAGGCGGTGATGAACACTGAAGCTTTCTTT	CASSIRQAVMNTEAFF
TRBV5-8	-	TRBD1	TRBJ1-4	TGTGCCAGCAGCTTTCGACTTGGACAGGGCGGTGAAAAACTGTTTTTT	CASSFRLGQGGEKLFF
TRBV2	-	-	TRBJ1-2	TGTGCCAGCAGTGAAGCGCTTCGCGGGCGGACAGCCTATGGCTACACCTTC	CASSEALRGRTAYGYTF